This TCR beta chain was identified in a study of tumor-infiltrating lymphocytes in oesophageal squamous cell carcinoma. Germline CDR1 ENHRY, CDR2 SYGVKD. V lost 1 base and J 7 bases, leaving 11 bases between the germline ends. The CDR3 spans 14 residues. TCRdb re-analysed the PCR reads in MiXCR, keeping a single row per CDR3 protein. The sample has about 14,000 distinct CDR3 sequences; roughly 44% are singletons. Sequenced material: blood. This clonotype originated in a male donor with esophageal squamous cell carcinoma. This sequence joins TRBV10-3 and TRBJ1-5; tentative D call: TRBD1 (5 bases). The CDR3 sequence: CAISEYGGRQPQHF. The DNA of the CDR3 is TGTGCCATCAGTGAGTATGGGGGGAGGCAGCCCCAGCATTTT.